The 3 T cell receptor beta chains below all came from one sample that was sequenced in a study of PD-1 blockade in classical Hodgkin lymphoma. Here immunoSEQ multiplex PCR was the method, and the copy in TCRdb shows in-frame clones only, minus some. The repertoire holds 15,000 to 20,000 clones, with about 83% as singletons. Specified time point: newly diagnosed, previously untreated cHL patient sample. Investigators isolated CD4+ T cells from thawed PBMCs through magnetic negative selection. The source material was CD4+ T cells from blood. All receptors come from a human donor with classical Hodgkin lymphoma.

This clone occurred a few times. V usage is TRBV28 and J usage is TRBJ1-2; 8 nucleotides match TRBD1. Germline CDR1 is MDHEN and CDR2 is SYDVKM. There are 16 residues in the CDR3. After removal of 2 bases from V and 7 bases from J, the junction contained 12 bases not matched to a gene. CDR3 sequence reads: CASSLTQGGKGSGYTF. CDR3 nucleotides: TGTGCCAGCAGTTTAACACAGGGGGGAAAAGGTAGTGGCTACACCTTC.

The V call is TRBV11-3, the J call TRBJ2-3; a weak D match, TRBD2 (5 bases). CDR3 length equals 14 residues. V lost 5 bases and J 0 bases, leaving 9 bases between the germline ends. The germline V gene encodes CDR1 SGHNT and CDR2 YENEEA. The CDR3 loop is CASSPTGSTDTQYF. CDR3 coding DNA: TGTGCCAGCAGCCCCACGGGGAGCACAGATACGCAGTATTTT. The whole variable domain, remainder taken from reference TRBV11-3 and TRBJ2-3, is EAGVVQSPRYKIIEKKQPVAFWCNPISGHNTLYWYLQNLGQGPELLIRYENEEAVDDSQLPKDRFSAERLKGVDSTLKIQPAELGDSAVYLCASSPTGSTDTQYFGPGTRLTVL.

The sample holds one count of this clone. The chain combines TRBV27 with TRBJ2-6; D possibly corresponds to TRBD1 (6 bases). Trimming took 7 bases from V and 4 from J, leaving 11 bases between them. The germline gives CDR1 MNHEY, CDR2 SMNVEV (reference sequence). The CDR3 loop spans 14 amino acids. In DNA form, the CDR3 reads TGTGCCAGCACTCCAGGGGCCGGGGCCAACGTCCTGACTTTC. Translating it yields CASTPGAGANVLTF.